This T cell receptor (beta chain) comes out of a study of cytomegalovirus exposure and HLA in healthy donors. Across the study: The 120 validation repertoires and the roughly 670 first-cohort repertoires shared a platform, a later analysis reported.

Sequencing was performed with immunoSEQ multiplex PCR; in TCRdb, only in-frame clones are kept and a portion is missing. The table shows about 130,000 clones, with 85% to 90% occurring only once. Whole-study results and caveats: According to a subsequent analysis, TCR clusters from the first cohort were inclined to appear together in the roughly 120 validation repertoires. Whilst most TCR sequences proved rare, a subset of public TCRs occurred across many donors.

The CDR3 runs to 15 residues. V lost 7 bases, J lost 6 bases, and 19 bases lay in between. CDR1 and CDR2 (germline): MDHEN, SYDVKM. Notes on this clone: The antigen remains unidentified.

The sample was PBMCs. This clonotype was sampled from a woman aged 25 to 39 in good health and CMV-seropositive. The rearrangement joins TRBV28 to TRBJ1-5, with D tentatively TRBD1 (5 bases). The CDR3 here is CASTPRGTESQPQHF. DNA of the CDR3: TGTGCCAGCACCCCCCGCGGGACCGAAAGTCAGCCCCAGCATTTT. The variable domain in full, completed from reference TRBV28 and TRBJ1-5, reads DVKVTQSSRYLVKRTGEKVFLECVQDMDHENMFWYRQDPGLGLRLIYFSYDVKMKEKGDIPEGYSVSREKKERFSLILESASTNQTSMYLCASTPRGTESQPQHFGDGTRLSIL.